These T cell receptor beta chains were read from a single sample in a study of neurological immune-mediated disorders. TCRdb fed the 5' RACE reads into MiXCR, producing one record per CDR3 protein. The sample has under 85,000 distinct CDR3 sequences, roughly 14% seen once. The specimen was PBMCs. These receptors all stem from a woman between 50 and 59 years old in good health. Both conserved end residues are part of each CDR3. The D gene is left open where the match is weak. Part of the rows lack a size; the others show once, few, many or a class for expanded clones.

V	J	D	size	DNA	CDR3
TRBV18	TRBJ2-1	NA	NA	TGTGCCAGCTCAGCCTCCCGGGGTTACAATGAGCAGTTCTTC	CASSASRGYNEQFF
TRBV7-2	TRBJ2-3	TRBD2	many	TGTGCCAGCAGCAAGCGGGGGGGCGGGGCAGATACGCAGTATTTT	CASSKRGGGADTQYF
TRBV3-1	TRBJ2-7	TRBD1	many	TGTGCCAGCAGCCAAGCCGGGACAGGGGACGAGCAGTACTTC	CASSQAGTGDEQYF
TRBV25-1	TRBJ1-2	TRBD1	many	TGTGCCAGCAGTGAGCCCCCGGGACAGGCTACCGGCTACACCTTC	CASSEPPGQATGYTF
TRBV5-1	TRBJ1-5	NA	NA	TGCGCCAGCAGCTTGGTCCCCCGTGGGACATTGAATAGCAATCAGCCCCAGCATTTT	CASSLVPRGTLNSNQPQHF
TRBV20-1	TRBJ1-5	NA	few	TGCAGTGCTAGAGGGGACGAAAACCAGCCCCAGCATTTT	CSARGDENQPQHF
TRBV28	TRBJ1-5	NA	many	TGTGCCAGCAGTTCACCCAGCGGGTCTCCTTATCAGCCCCAGCATTTT	CASSSPSGSPYQPQHF
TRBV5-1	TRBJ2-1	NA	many	TGCGCCAGCAGCCGGGCCGCGGGTTTCGATGAGCAGTTCTTC	CASSRAAGFDEQFF
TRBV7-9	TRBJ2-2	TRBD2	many	TGTGCCAGCAGCTTAGGGTGGGGACTAGCGAAGACCGGGGAGCTGTTTTTT	CASSLGWGLAKTGELFF
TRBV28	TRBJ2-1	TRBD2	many	TGTGCCAGCAGTGGCGGGGGGGCCACTGAAAATGAGCAGTTCTTC	CASSGGGATENEQFF
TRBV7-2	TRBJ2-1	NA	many	TGTGCCAGCAGCTTAGCTCGGCGTCCAAATTACAATGAGCAGTTCTTC	CASSLARRPNYNEQFF
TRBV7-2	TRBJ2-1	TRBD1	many	TGTGCCAGCAGTGCCGGACAGGGAGTTTTCAATGAGCAGTTCTTC	CASSAGQGVFNEQFF
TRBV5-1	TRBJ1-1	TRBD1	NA	TGCGCCAGCAGCCCGACAGCCGGGACAGAGAACACTGAAGCTTTCTTT	CASSPTAGTENTEAFF
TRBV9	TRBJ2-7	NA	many	TGTGCCAGCAGCCCTCGGGGAGTAGCGACCTACGAGCAGTACTTC	CASSPRGVATYEQYF
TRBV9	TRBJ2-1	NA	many	TGTGCCAGCAGCGTAGATTCGGGTTCGTGGAGTGAGCAGTTCTTC	CASSVDSGSWSEQFF
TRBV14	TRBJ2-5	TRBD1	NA	TGTGCCAGCAGCCGCAGCACAGGGGTAGAGACCCAGTACTTC	CASSRSTGVETQYF